A selection of T cell receptor beta chains follows, all from one sample in a study of blood T cell repertoires in COVID-19. The protocol was immunoSEQ multiplex PCR, while the TCRdb copy is restricted to in-frame clones and leaves out a portion. The repertoire includes about 400,000 clones, about 90% of them detected once, and almost 3% sits in the top ten. Sequencing used PBMCs or T cells enriched from blood (not recorded which). These receptors were collected from a woman younger than 45 who had recovered from COVID-19. Each CDR3 is given with its conserved first and last residue. D genes are given only for firm matches. A row's size may be missing; if present it is once, few, many or a size class.

>TRBV20-1|.|.|TRBJ1-2
TGCAGTGCTAGAGCCGGTGGCTACACCTTC
CSARAGGYTF
>TRBV5-6|TRBD1|.|TRBJ1-5
TGTGCCAGCAGCTTGGGGACAGGGGGCGATAGGAGCAATCAGCCCCAGCATTTT
CASSLGTGGDRSNQPQHF
>TRBV6-5|.|.|TRBJ2-3
TGTGCCAGCAGTTACTCGGAGGGTACAGATACGCAGTATTTT
CASSYSEGTDTQYF
>TRBV6-5|TRBD1|.|TRBJ2-7
TGTGCCAGCGGGTCGACAGGGAACACCTACGAGCAGTACTTC
CASGSTGNTYEQYF
>TRBV5-1|TRBD2|.|TRBJ2-7
TGCGCCAGCAGCTTGGGTGCGGGGGGGATTTACGAGCAGTACTTC
CASSLGAGGIYEQYF
>TRBV30|.|.|TRBJ1-6
TGTGCCTGGAGTCGCCCAGGCGAACTTAATTCACCCCTCCACTTT
CAWSRPGELNSPLHF
>TRBV7-2|.|.|TRBJ2-7
TGTGCCAGCAGCTTATCTGCAGGCTCCTACGAGCAGTACTTC
CASSLSAGSYEQYF
>TRBV7-2|.|.|TRBJ1-3
TGTGCCAGCAGCCTTTCCGGAAACACCATATATTTT
CASSLSGNTIYF
>TRBV6-2/TRBV6-3|.|.|TRBJ2-7
TGTGCCAGCAGTTCCTGGAGAGGCTACGAGCAGTACTTC
CASSSWRGYEQYF
>TRBV2|.|once|TRBJ1-3
TGTGCCAGCAGTGAAATGGGCGCGACAGCAGACTCTGGAAACACCATATATTTT
CASSEMGATADSGNTIYF
>TRBV6-5|TRBD2|.|TRBJ2-1
TGTGCCAGCAGTTACGGAGCGGGAGCTGGCAATGAGCAGTTCTTC
CASSYGAGAGNEQFF
>TRBV6-1|TRBD2|.|TRBJ2-2
TGTGCCAGCAGTGAGGGGACTAGAAGGGCCGGGGAGCTGTTTTTT
CASSEGTRRAGELFF
>TRBV18|.|.|TRBJ1-4
TGTGCCAGCGGACGGACAGATAATGAAAAACTGTTTTTT
CASGRTDNEKLFF
>TRBV3-1/TRBV3-2|TRBD2|.|TRBJ2-5
TGTGCCCGCAGCCAAGATTTACGCGGGGGGTGGGGAGAGACCCAGTACTTC
CARSQDLRGGWGETQYF
>TRBV6-5|TRBD1|.|TRBJ1-1
TGTGCCAGCAGTTACATAGGGGGCGGTGAAGCTTTCTTT
CASSYIGGGEAFF
>TRBV5-1|.|.|TRBJ1-1
TGCGCCAGCAGCTTCCCGGACAGTCTGGGCACGGACACTGAAGCTTTCTTT
CASSFPDSLGTDTEAFF
>TRBV27|.|.|TRBJ1-1
TGTGCCAGCAGTCCATCTATGGGGGGTGGGACTGAAGCTTTCTTT
CASSPSMGGGTEAFF
>TRBV6-5|TRBD1|.|TRBJ1-2
TGTGCCAGCAGTAAGGACAGGGACTATGGCTACACCTTC
CASSKDRDYGYTF
>TRBV24-1|.|.|TRBJ2-3
TGTGCCACCTCGAGTGCAGAGCGGGCAAGCACAGATACGCAGTATTTT
CATSSAERASTDTQYF
>TRBV7-9|TRBD1|.|TRBJ1-2
TGTGCCAGCAGCTTAGCCGTCGGGACAGGAAACTTACTCTCTGGCTACACCTTC
CASSLAVGTGNLLSGYTF
>TRBV5-1|.|once|TRBJ1-2
TGCGCCAGCAGCTTGGAGGGGGGGCGCAGCTATGGCTACACCTTC
CASSLEGGRSYGYTF
>TRBV28|.|.|TRBJ1-4
TGTGCCAGCAATTCCCCCGGGGGAGGGAGGGAAAAACTGTTTTTT
CASNSPGGGREKLFF
>TRBV9|TRBD1|few|TRBJ1-2
TGTGCCAGCAGCGTGACCGGACAGGGCCGTGGCTACACCTTC
CASSVTGQGRGYTF
>TRBV19|.|.|TRBJ2-1
TGTGCCAGTAGTATACGAGACAGGTCCAATGAGCAGTTCTTC
CASSIRDRSNEQFF
>TRBV7-6|.|.|TRBJ1-1
TGTGCCAGCAGCTCTAGGTGGAACACTGAAGCTTTCTTT
CASSSRWNTEAFF
>TRBV4-1|.|.|TRBJ1-4
TGCGCCAGCAGCCGAGGGAGGGAGGGAGCTAATGAAAAACTGTTTTTT
CASSRGREGANEKLFF
>TRBV2|.|once|TRBJ1-6
TGTGCCAGCACCCCCGGGTTGAATTCACCCCTCCACTTT
CASTPGLNSPLHF
>TRBV18|.|.|TRBJ2-5
TGTGCCAGCTCCCAGGACCAAGAGACCCAGTACTTC
CASSQDQETQYF
>TRBV3-1/TRBV3-2|TRBD2|.|TRBJ2-3
TGTGCCAGCAGCCAAGTGGGGACTAGCGGGGACTTTGGAGATACGCAGTATTTT
CASSQVGTSGDFGDTQYF
>TRBV7-2|TRBD1|.|TRBJ1-3
TGTGCCAGCGATAGACAGGGTTGGGGTGGAAACACCATATATTTT
CASDRQGWGGNTIYF
>TRBV4-2|.|.|TRBJ1-1
TGTGCCAGCAGCCAAGACGGTCAGGGGAATTACAACACTGAAGCTTTCTTT
CASSQDGQGNYNTEAFF
>TRBV7-9|.|.|TRBJ1-1
TGTGCCAGCAGCCCCCTTGGAGGGACGGAGAACACTGAAGCTTTCTTT
CASSPLGGTENTEAFF
>TRBV27|.|.|TRBJ2-7
TGTGCCAGCAGGCAGGGGAACGGTCCCTACGAGCAGTACTTC
CASRQGNGPYEQYF
>TRBV9|TRBD2|once|TRBJ2-3
TGTGCCAGCAGCGTAGCTTCGGGAGGGGGCACAGATACGCAGTATTTT
CASSVASGGGTDTQYF
>TRBV18|TRBD1|.|TRBJ1-1
TGTGCCAGCTCCGAGAACAGGGGGAACACTGAAGCTTTCTTT
CASSENRGNTEAFF
>TRBV7-9|.|.|TRBJ2-2
TGTGCCAGCAGCTTAGAGGGCAGGGGAACCGGGGAGCTGTTTTTT
CASSLEGRGTGELFF